This T cell receptor (beta chain) was captured in a study of identical twins. Through template switching, a universal primer site was introduced, and the cDNA contained unique molecular identifiers. TCRdb re-called the 5' RACE reads through MiXCR, storing one row per CDR3 protein. This sample has approximately 600,000 distinct CDR3 sequences, with about 7.6% found just once. This clonotype was detected a few times. What it binds is unknown. V was trimmed by 0 bases and J by 4 bases, leaving 16 bases between them. Germline V lookup: CDR1 KGHSH, CDR2 LQKENI. The CDR3 extends over 17 amino acids. Broader study findings: Modelling underestimated the level of out-of-frame TCR alpha sharing observed in monozygotic twins. A lower insertion count was a feature of abundant cord blood beta clonotypes, with no such feature in memory repertoires. Where beta out-of-frame sequences were concerned, excess twin sharing was weaker.

The same data also went into a second study, on yellow fever vaccine responses in identical twins.

The sequenced sample consisted of PBMCs. The V gene is TRBV18, the J gene TRBJ1-3; D is undetermined. The sequence came from a woman under 30 in good health. CDR3 sequence reads: CASSPPRELRNGNTIYF. The CDR3 nucleotides read TGTGCCAGCTCACCACCGAGGGAACTGAGGAACGGAAACACCATATATTTT.